This T cell receptor (beta chain) was sequenced during a study of T cell changes during pregnancy in multiple sclerosis. Data came from immunoSEQ multiplex PCR; TCRdb stores just in-frame clones and leaves some out. In the table there are around 60,000 clones, roughly 96% of which are singletons. Germline V gives CDR1 SGDLS, CDR2 YYNGEE. V lost 3 bases and J 1 base, leaving 14 bases between the germline ends. The CDR3 covers 15 residues. The chain couples TRBV9 to TRBJ2-7; D possibly corresponds to TRBD2 (5 bases). The receptor was derived from a female donor with multiple sclerosis, enrolled in a pregnancy study. The starting material was CD8+ T cells from peripheral blood mononuclear cells, obtained after pregnancy. CDR3 sequence reads: CASSGGSRASYEQYF. The CDR3, as DNA: TGTGCCAGCAGCGGAGGGTCCAGAGCTTCCTACGAGCAGTACTTC.